A selection of T cell receptor beta chains follows, all from one sample in a study of blood T cell repertoires in COVID-19. Method: immunoSEQ multiplex PCR; TCRdb's copy keeps in-frame clones and lacks some. This table holds around 300,000 clones, around 89% found once. Sequencing was carried out using peripheral blood. These receptors all come from a woman aged 40 to 55 with COVID-19, enrolled during active disease. CDR3s include the opening cysteine and the closing phenylalanine or tryptophan. D genes are given only for firm matches. Clone size is given for some rows only: seen once, a few or many times, or a class if the clone is expanded.

j_call v_call clone_size d_call cdr3_aa cdr3_nt
TRBJ2-1 TRBV7-2 once TRBD2 CASSSSGRVSNEQFF TGTGCCAGCAGCTCTAGCGGGAGGGTGTCAAATGAGCAGTTCTTC
TRBJ1-2 TRBV7-2 - - CASSPGAGNYGYTF TGTGCCAGCAGTCCCGGAGCGGGGAACTATGGCTACACCTTC
TRBJ1-1 TRBV27 - - CASREGRRTEAFF TGTGCCAGCAGAGAGGGCAGGCGGACTGAAGCTTTCTTT
TRBJ2-5 TRBV3-1/TRBV3-2 - TRBD1 CASSQEGIPNRGETQYF TGTGCCAGCAGCCAAGAAGGGATCCCAAACAGGGGGGAGACCCAGTACTTC
TRBJ1-5 TRBV5-5 - - CASSWRGRDNQPQHF TGTGCCAGCAGCTGGAGAGGCAGGGATAATCAGCCCCAGCATTTT
TRBJ1-4 TRBV5-4 - TRBD1 CASSSGQANLPGGEKLFF TGTGCCAGCAGCTCCGGACAGGCGAACCTCCCGGGCGGTGAAAAACTGTTTTTT
TRBJ2-3 TRBV27 - TRBD1 CASSLSGDRGTDTQYF TGTGCCAGCAGTTTATCAGGGGACAGGGGGACAGATACGCAGTATTTT
TRBJ1-1 TRBV9 once TRBD1 CASSKGAGTEAFF TGTGCCAGCAGCAAGGGGGCGGGAACTGAAGCTTTCTTT
TRBJ2-2 TRBV4-3 - - CASSQVNRDTGELFF TGCGCCAGCAGCCAAGTCAACAGGGACACCGGGGAGCTGTTTTTT
TRBJ2-1 TRBV5-6 - - CASSFVGTGVLYEQFF TGTGCCAGCAGCTTCGTCGGAACGGGAGTCTTATATGAGCAGTTCTTC
TRBJ2-7 TRBV5-6 once TRBD2 CASSLLAGDKREQYF TGTGCCAGCAGCTTGTTAGCGGGAGATAAGCGGGAGCAGTACTTC
TRBJ1-6 TRBV5-1 - TRBD1 CASSLTGGDSPLHF TGCGCCAGCAGCTTGACAGGGGGAGATTCACCCCTCCACTTT
TRBJ2-7 TRBV7-9 - - CASSRVPPQKGYEQYF TGTGCCAGCAGCCGGGTACCGCCCCAGAAAGGCTACGAGCAGTACTTC
TRBJ1-6 TRBV9 - - CASSGGSGTTNSPLHF TGTGCCAGCAGCGGAGGAAGTGGGACAACGAATTCACCCCTCCACTTT
TRBJ2-1 TRBV2 - TRBD2 CASRATERDRQFF TGTGCCAGCAGGGCCACTGAGCGGGATAGGCAGTTCTTC
TRBJ2-5 TRBV14 - - CASSQLGGLGWKTQYF TGTGCCAGCAGCCAGCTAGGGGGTTTAGGATGGAAGACCCAGTACTTC
TRBJ2-3 TRBV11-3 - TRBD1 CASSSGQGRTDTQYF TGTGCCAGCAGCTCCGGACAGGGGAGGACAGATACGCAGTATTTT
TRBJ2-1 TRBV6-5 - - CASSKWLRTYNEQFF TGTGCCAGCAGCAAGTGGCTCAGGACATATAATGAGCAGTTCTTC
TRBJ2-3 TRBV27 - - CASRSGQGGTDTQYF TGTGCCAGCAGAAGCGGACAGGGAGGGACAGATACGCAGTATTTT
TRBJ1-6 TRBV2 - TRBD1 CASRKTGRNSPLHF TGTGCCAGCAGGAAGACAGGGAGGAATTCACCCCTCCACTTT
TRBJ1-6 TRBV15 - - CATSQGLGSPLHF TGTGCCACCAGCCAGGGTCTTGGGTCACCCCTCCACTTT
TRBJ1-1 TRBV7-2 - - CASSLLGQNTEAFF TGTGCCAGCAGCTTATTGGGACAGAACACTGAAGCTTTCTTT
TRBJ2-3 TRBV6-5 - - CASSYGRGKFTDTQYF TGTGCCAGCAGTTACGGTAGAGGGAAGTTCACAGATACGCAGTATTTT
TRBJ1-1 TRBV27 - - CASSLGGEAFF TGTGCCAGCAGTTTGGGGGGTGAAGCTTTCTTT
TRBJ1-1 TRBV28 - - CASSLTGLYTEAFF TGTGCCAGCAGTTTGACAGGCCTGTACACTGAAGCTTTCTTT
TRBJ1-4 TRBV7-9 - TRBD1 CASSPGTVDNEKLFF TGTGCCAGCAGCCCGGGGACAGTAGATAATGAAAAACTGTTTTTT
TRBJ2-5 TRBV11-2 - - CASSPNKPPPRYQETQYF TGTGCCAGCAGCCCCAATAAGCCCCCCCCCAGGTACCAAGAGACCCAGTACTTC
TRBJ2-7 TRBV11-3 - TRBD1 CASSRDRVHEQYF TGTGCCAGCAGCCGTGACAGGGTGCACGAGCAGTACTTC
TRBJ2-1 TRBV5-1 - - CASSWDIQHSYNEQFF TGCGCCAGCAGCTGGGACATTCAACACTCCTACAATGAGCAGTTCTTC
TRBJ2-7 TRBV6-2/TRBV6-3 - - CASSYSAGWYEQYF TGTGCCAGCAGTTACTCGGCAGGTTGGTACGAGCAGTACTTC
TRBJ2-5 TRBV3-1/TRBV3-2 once - CASSPTGRETQYF TGTGCCAGCAGCCCTACAGGGCGAGAGACCCAGTACTTC
TRBJ1-6 TRBV5-1 - - CASSSAVPRGNSPLHF TGCGCCAGCAGCTCGGCGGTCCCAAGGGGGAATTCACCCCTCCACTTT
TRBJ1-2 TRBV5-8 few TRBD1 CASSSVTTGQDGGYTF TGTGCCAGCAGCTCGGTGACGACAGGGCAAGACGGTGGCTACACCTTC
TRBJ1-2 TRBV12-3/TRBV12-4 - - CASILGAYGYTF TGTGCCAGCATACTGGGGGCCTATGGCTACACCTTC
TRBJ1-1 TRBV7-9 - - CASSLAGQPQAFF TGTGCCAGCAGCTTAGCCGGACAGCCCCAGGCTTTCTTT
TRBJ1-1 TRBV5-4 - TRBD1 CASSLGTANTEAFF TGTGCCAGCAGCCTAGGGACAGCGAACACTGAAGCTTTCTTT
TRBJ2-1 TRBV9 - TRBD1 CASSLGQTNYNEQFF TGTGCCAGCAGCCTGGGACAGACAAACTACAATGAGCAGTTCTTC
TRBJ1-3 TRBV28 - - CASQGPGNGNTIYF TGTGCCAGCCAAGGACCCGGGAACGGAAACACCATATATTTT
TRBJ2-2 TRBV9 - TRBD2 CASSARLAGGLSNTGELFF TGTGCCAGCAGCGCCCGACTAGCGGGAGGCCTGTCGAACACCGGGGAGCTGTTTTTT